This TCR beta chain came from a study of cytomegalovirus exposure and HLA in healthy donors. This CDR3 has 15 residues. The ends lost 6 bases at V and 1 base at J; junction bases unmatched: 3. CDR1 is SGHVS and CDR2 is FQNEAQ in the germline V gene. This clone was detected once. PCR used 60 Vbeta primers and 13 Jbeta primers. Here immunoSEQ multiplex PCR was the method, and the copy in TCRdb shows in-frame clones only, minus some. Of about 150,000 clones in the sample, roughly 80% were seen once. This sequence joins TRBV7-8 and TRBJ2-4; 10 bases align to TRBD2. The source is a woman aged 30 to 39 in good health and CMV-seronegative. The sample taken for sequencing was PBMCs. In DNA, the CDR3 is TGTGCCAGCAGGGCTAGCGGGGGTGCCAAAAACATTCAGTACTTC. Translating it yields CASRASGGAKNIQYF.